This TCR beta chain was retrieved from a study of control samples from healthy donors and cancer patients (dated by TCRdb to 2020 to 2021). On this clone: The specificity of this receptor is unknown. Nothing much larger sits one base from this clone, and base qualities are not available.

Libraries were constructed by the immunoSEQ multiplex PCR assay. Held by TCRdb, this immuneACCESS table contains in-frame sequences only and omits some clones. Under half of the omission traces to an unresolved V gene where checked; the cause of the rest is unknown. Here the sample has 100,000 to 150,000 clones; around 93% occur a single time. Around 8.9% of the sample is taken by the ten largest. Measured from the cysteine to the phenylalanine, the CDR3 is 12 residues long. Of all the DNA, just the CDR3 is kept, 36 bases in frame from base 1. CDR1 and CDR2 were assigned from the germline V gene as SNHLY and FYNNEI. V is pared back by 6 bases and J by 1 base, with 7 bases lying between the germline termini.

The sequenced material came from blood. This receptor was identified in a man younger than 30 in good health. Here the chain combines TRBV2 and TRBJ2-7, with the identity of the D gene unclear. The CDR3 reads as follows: CASRADSYEQYF. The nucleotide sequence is TGTGCCAGCAGGGCGGATTCCTACGAGCAGTACTTC.